The 16 T cell receptor beta chains in this list originate from one sample, sequenced in a study of technical replicates of blood from several donors. TCRdb keeps only in-frame clones here, not all; method: immunoSEQ multiplex PCR. This sample has more than 95,000 clones, with 95% found just once. The sequenced sample consisted of T cells isolated from PBMCs. These receptor sequences come from a human donor in good health.

The chain links TRBV7-9 to TRBJ1-1; D may be TRBD1 (5 bases). The CDR3 totals 13 residues. Trimming took off 5 bases at V and 0 bases at J, with 7 bases between the two ends. CDR1 and CDR2 (germline): SEHNR, FQNEAQ (reference sequence). The CDR3 sequence: CASSRGMNTEAFF. The CDR3 DNA is TGTGCCAGCAGCAGGGGAATGAACACTGAAGCTTTCTTT. The variable domain in full, completed from reference TRBV7-9 and TRBJ1-1, reads DTGVSQNPRHKITKRGQNVTFRCDPISEHNRLYWYRQTLGQGPEFLTYFQNEAQLEKSRLLSDRFSAERPKGSFSTLEIQRTEQGDSAMYLCASSRGMNTEAFFGQGTRLTVV.

The chain recombines TRBV27 with TRBJ2-7, with 13 bases identical to TRBD2. J was trimmed by 3 bases and V by 11 bases; bases with no gene match: 13. Germline CDR1 and CDR2: MNHEY and SMNVEV (reference sequence). This CDR3 comprises 16 residues. The CDR3 sequence: CASSIPTSGRIYEQYF. CDR3 DNA: TGTGCCTCCTCGATCCCGACTAGCGGGAGGATCTACGAGCAGTACTTC.

This clone was recorded only once. The genes are TRBV19 and TRBJ2-1; TRBD1 aligns across 9 bases. CDR1 LNHDA and CDR2 SQIVND come from the germline V gene (reference sequence). The CDR3 contains 15 residues. Trimming took 6 bases from V and 2 from J; bases not matched to a gene: 5. CDR3 nucleotide sequence: TGTGCCAGTAGGTCACAGGGGGCGACCTACAATGAGCAGTTCTTC. As protein: CASRSQGATYNEQFF.

The J gene is TRBJ2-7, the V gene TRBV5-6; possibly TRBD2 for D (6 bases). The CDR3 contains 14 residues. Germline CDR1 is SGHDT and CDR2 is YYEEEE. Trimming took 4 bases from V and 4 from J, leaving 15 bases between them. CDR3 amino acids: CASSTMAGGYEQYF. CDR3 bases: TGTGCCAGCAGCACCATGGCCGGGGGATACGAGCAGTACTTC.

This chain joins TRBV7-9 and TRBJ2-5; D is possibly TRBD2 (5 bases). This CDR3 contains 12 residues. Trimming stripped 7 bases from V and 5 bases from J, with 11 bases between. The V gene's germline CDR1 is SEHNR and CDR2 FQNEAQ (reference sequence). For the CDR3, the DNA is TGTGCCAGCATGAGGGATTTGGAGACCCAGTACTTC. The encoded protein is CASMRDLETQYF.

The chain employs TRBV7-9 and TRBJ2-1; the match to TRBD1 covers 9 bases. The CDR3 has 16 residues. From germline, CDR1 is SEHNR and CDR2 FQNEAQ (reference sequence). V dropped 5 bases and J dropped 3; count of bases not matched to a gene: 8. In DNA, the CDR3 is TGTGCCAGCAGCACGGACAGGGGTATTAACTACAATGAGCAGTTCTTC. Residues: CASSTDRGINYNEQFF.

The chain is built from TRBV2 and TRBJ1-2; 7 positions match TRBD1. The ends lost 6 bases at V and 1 base at J; junction bases unmatched: 5. Germline V gene data show CDR1 as SNHLY and CDR2 as FYNNEI. There are 14 residues in the CDR3. The CDR3 bases are TGTGCCAGCAGGAGGGACAGCCTTAACTATGGCTACACCTTC. Translating it yields CASRRDSLNYGYTF.

Remarks on this clone: Different DNA sequences within this sample yield the same CDR3. The chain recombines TRBV7-6 with TRBJ1-5; the D is unclear. The CDR3 has 13 residues. Trimming took off 5 bases at V and 0 bases at J, with 5 bases between the two ends. Germline values: CDR1 SGHVS, CDR2 FNYEAQ. In DNA, the CDR3 is TGTGCCAGCAGCCCGAGTAGCAATCAGCCCCAGCATTTT. It specifies CASSPSSNQPQHF.

The chain recombines TRBV10-3 with TRBJ2-7; D might be TRBD1 (6 bases). There are 15 residues in the CDR3. V was cut by 6 bases and J by 0 bases, with 15 bases left in between. Germline V lookup: CDR1 ENHRY, CDR2 SYGVKD. The CDR3, as DNA: TGTGCCATCAGGGGGGCAGATCGGAGCTCCTACGAGCAGTACTTC. Its protein is CAIRGADRSSYEQYF.

The V and J genes are TRBV27 and TRBJ1-6, with TRBD1 matching over 8 bases. CDR3 length: 17 amino acids. V shed 3 bases, J shed 9 bases, and the junction held 13 bases outside the gene matches. The V gene's germline CDR1 is MNHEY and CDR2 SMNVEV (reference sequence). The CDR3 region is CASSFTSGQGKSSPLHF. For the CDR3, the DNA is TGTGCCAGCAGTTTCACCAGCGGACAGGGCAAAAGTTCACCCCTCCACTTT.

The chain has TRBV7-9 and TRBJ2-7; 9 bases line up with TRBD2. The V gene end was trimmed by 5 bases and the J gene end by 3 bases; junction bases not matched to a gene: 17. Germline CDR1 and CDR2: SEHNR and FQNEAQ (reference sequence). The CDR3 is made up of 18 amino acids. The CDR3 loop reads CASSQTSGPTINLYEQYF. CDR3 nucleotides: TGTGCCAGCAGCCAGACTAGCGGACCCACGATAAACCTCTACGAGCAGTACTTC.

J is TRBJ2-3 and V is TRBV18; D may be TRBD1 (5 bases). The V end lost 2 bases, the J end lost 3 bases, and 12 bases lay between the germline ends. Per the germline V gene, CDR1 is KGHSH and CDR2 is LQKENI. CDR3 size: 15 residues. CDR3 coding DNA: TGTGCCAGCTCACCAAGCAGGGAAGGGACAGATACGCAGTATTTT. This gives the protein CASSPSREGTDTQYF.

V is TRBV11-3 and J is TRBJ2-3, with D tentatively TRBD1 (7 bases). In germline, CDR1 is SGHNT, CDR2 YENEEA. V shed 4 bases and J shed 0 bases, with 14 bases lying between them. CDR3 length equals 16 residues. Here the CDR3 DNA reads TGTGCCAGCAGCTCCTCGACAGGGACTAGCACAGATACGCAGTATTTT. Translating it yields CASSSSTGTSTDTQYF.

This chain joins TRBV7-9 and TRBJ2-1; 7 bases align to TRBD2. Germline V gene lookup returns CDR1 SEHNR and CDR2 FQNEAQ (reference sequence). The V gene end was trimmed by 7 bases and the J gene end by 5 bases; junction bases not matched to a gene: 8. This CDR3 contains 14 residues. CDR3 region: CASNLGGGNNEQFF. Written as DNA, the CDR3 is TGTGCCAGCAATCTTGGCGGGGGAAACAATGAGCAGTTCTTC.

V is TRBV19 and J is TRBJ2-5; no reliable D call. Between the trimmed V and J ends, which lost 1 base and 2 bases, there was a span of 17 bases. Germline values: CDR1 LNHDA, CDR2 SQIVND (reference sequence). This CDR3 has 17 amino acids. The CDR3 DNA reads as TGTGCCAGTAGTATAGTTTGGGCGCTGCAGGCTCAAGAGACCCAGTACTTC. Amino acids: CASSIVWALQAQETQYF.

This clone was seen only a few times. The chain joins TRBV4-1 to TRBJ1-6; 7 nucleotides align to TRBD1. J was trimmed by 7 bases and V by 1 base; bases with no gene match: 7. CDR1 and CDR2 (germline): MGHRA, YSYEKL. The CDR3 runs 16 residues. The CDR3 loop is CASSQGPGQINSPLHF. The CDR3 DNA is TGCGCCAGCAGCCAAGGCCCGGGACAGATAAATTCACCCCTCCACTTT.